The clone carrying this T cell receptor beta chain was recorded a few times. Its antigen is currently unknown. TCRdb fed the reads into MiXCR, producing one record per CDR3 protein. The data show some 920,000 distinct CDR3 sequences, approximately 30% seen once. The CDR3 extends over 12 amino acids. Trimming took off 5 bases at V and 4 bases at J, with 11 bases between the two ends. Germline V lookup: CDR1 DFQATT, CDR2 SNEGSKA (reference sequence). The entry originates in a study of T cell repertoires in cytomegalovirus infection. Background on the study: Public TCR beta signatures provided an indication of both CMV infection and a matching HLA type.

This rearrangement joins TRBV20-1 to TRBJ1-2; D is possibly TRBD1 (5 bases). The sample consisted of cultured CD8+ T cells from PBMCs, taken from culture after CMV antigen stimulation. The receptor was isolated from a human donor in good health (CMV status not recorded). Some clones in this sample may be carry-over from other donors' samples. In nucleotides, the CDR3 is TGCAGTGCTCCCTCAGGGTCCTATGGCTACACCTTC. Amino acids: CSAPSGSYGYTF.